This T cell receptor (beta chain) was sequenced in a study of cytomegalovirus exposure and HLA in healthy donors. CDR1 and CDR2 (germline): GTSNPN, SVGIG (reference sequence). This CDR3 has 14 amino acids. V lost 2 bases, J lost 2 bases, and 12 bases lay in between. In regard to this clone: Antigen specificity is unknown.

Study observations and caveats: Associated with cytomegalovirus, according to the listing, were some 180 TCR beta chains. The tendency of first-cohort TCR clusters to co-occur in the 120 or so validation repertoires emerged from a later analysis. The authors confirmed in vitro that a few CMV-associated chains were specific for CMV antigens.

TCRdb's copy holds only in-frame clones and misses some; the assay was immunoSEQ multiplex PCR. The sample holds 250,000 to 350,000 clones; around 90% are singletons and the top ten take about 1.2%. The approximately 120-subject validation cohort, separate from the roughly 700-subject first cohort, included the donors. The V call is TRBV30, the J call TRBJ1-2; TRBD1 might be the D (6 bases). Specimen: PBMCs. The origin of this receptor is a woman in her thirties in good health and CMV-seropositive. CDR3 in DNA: TGTGCCTGGAGTAATCCGGACAGAAACTATGGCTACACCTTC. As protein: CAWSNPDRNYGYTF.